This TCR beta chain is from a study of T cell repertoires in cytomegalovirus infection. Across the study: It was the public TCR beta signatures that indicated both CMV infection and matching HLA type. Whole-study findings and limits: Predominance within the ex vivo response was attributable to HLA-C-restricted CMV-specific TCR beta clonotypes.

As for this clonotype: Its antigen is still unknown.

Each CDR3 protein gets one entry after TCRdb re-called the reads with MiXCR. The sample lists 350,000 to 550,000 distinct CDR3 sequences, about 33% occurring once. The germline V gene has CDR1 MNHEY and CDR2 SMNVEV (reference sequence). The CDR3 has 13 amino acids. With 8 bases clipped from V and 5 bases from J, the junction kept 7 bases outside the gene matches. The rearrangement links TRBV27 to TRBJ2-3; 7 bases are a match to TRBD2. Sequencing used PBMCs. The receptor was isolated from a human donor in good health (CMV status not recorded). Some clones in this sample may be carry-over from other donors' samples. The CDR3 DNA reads TGTGCCAGCCCGCGCGGGGGAGGAGATACGCAGTATTTT. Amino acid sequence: CASPRGGGDTQYF.